The 13 T cell receptor beta chains below were found in one sample sequenced in a study of blood T cell repertoires in COVID-19. Repertoires were generated with immunoSEQ multiplex PCR, while TCRdb's copy carries only in-frame clones and drops some. The table includes about 98,000 clones, 86% detected once. Input material: peripheral blood. The receptors originated from a man in his fifties with acute or convalescent COVID-19.

This clone has a handful of counts. This chain joins TRBV9 and TRBJ1-2, with a tentative D call TRBD1 (5 bases). Germline loops: CDR1 SGDLS, CDR2 YYNGEE. V lost 7 bases, J lost 11 bases, and 21 bases lay in between. There are 13 residues in the CDR3. The CDR3 DNA sequence: TGTGCCAGCTCCCCGGGGGGGTCTTCAGGGTACACCTTC. Protein: CASSPGGSSGYTF. The variable domain in full, with the rest retrieved from reference TRBV9 and TRBJ1-2, is DSGVTQTPKHLITATGQRVTLRCSPRSGDLSVYWYQQSLDQGLQFLIQYYNGEERAKGNILERFSAQQFPDLHSELNLSSLELGDSALYFCASSPGGSSGYTFGSGTRLTVV.

The genes are TRBV6-5 and TRBJ1-6; D remains unclear. The CDR3 loop spans 14 amino acids. Germline values: CDR1 MNHEY, CDR2 SVGAGI. Trimming removed 7 bases from V and 5 bases from J, with 12 bases in between. CDR3 in DNA: TGTGCCAGCATTGGTCTACAGAATAATTCACCCCTCCACTTT. Its translation is CASIGLQNNSPLHF.

The V call is TRBV2, the J call TRBJ1-1; D is unclear. Germline-derived CDR1 and CDR2 are SNHLY and FYNNEI. The CDR3 is made up of 12 amino acids. Trimming cost V 5 bases and J 0 bases, with 4 bases left between them. The CDR3 reads CASSSVNTEAFF. The CDR3 DNA follows: TGTGCCAGCAGTTCGGTGAACACTGAAGCTTTCTTT. Complete variable domain (other parts from reference TRBV2 and TRBJ1-1): EPEVTQTPSHQVTQMGQEVILRCVPISNHLYFYWYRQILGQKVEFLVSFYNNEISEKSEIFDDQFSVERPDGSNFTLKIRSTKLEDSAMYFCASSSVNTEAFFGQGTRLTVV.

The chain uses TRBV6-5 and TRBJ2-7; 9 nucleotides line up with TRBD2. With V trimmed by 4 bases and J by 3 bases, 7 bases remained unmatched. Germline-derived CDR1 and CDR2 are MNHEY and SVGAGI. The CDR3 is 15 residues long. The DNA of the CDR3 is TGTGCCAGCAGTTCCAGCGGGAGGACAGACTACGAGCAGTACTTC. This gives the protein CASSSSGRTDYEQYF.

The J gene is TRBJ2-7, the V gene TRBV12-5; 12 bases match TRBD1. Per germline, CDR1 LGHNT and CDR2 FRNRAP. The CDR3 length is 14 residues. V trimming: 7 bases; J trimming: 5 bases; junction bases outside the gene matches: 6. The CDR3 sequence: CASVQGQGAHEQYF. Written as DNA, the CDR3 is TGTGCTAGTGTCCAGGGACAGGGGGCCCACGAGCAGTACTTC.

This clone showed up just a few times. V usage is TRBV7-9 and J usage is TRBJ1-1; a weak D match, TRBD1 (6 bases). Trimming pared 2 bases from V and 1 base from J, leaving 8 bases between. Germline values: CDR1 SEHNR, CDR2 FQNEAQ (reference sequence). This CDR3 is built from 14 residues. The CDR3 here is CASSLQGTNTEAFF. The CDR3 DNA follows: TGTGCCAGCAGCTTACAGGGGACGAACACTGAAGCTTTCTTT.

The V and J genes are TRBV5-6 and TRBJ2-3, with unresolved D. Germline loops: CDR1 SGHDT, CDR2 YYEEEE. Trimming left V 1 base short and J 0 bases short, with 6 bases between. This CDR3 has 14 residues. CDR3 DNA: TGTGCCAGCAGCTTGTTAGTGAGCACAGATACGCAGTATTTT. It encodes CASSLLVSTDTQYF.

Only a few counts were recorded for this clone. This chain uses TRBV6-6 with TRBJ2-7, with D maybe TRBD1 (8 bases). The CDR3 length is 16 residues. Looked up from germline, CDR1 is MNHNY and CDR2 is SVGAGI (reference sequence). Between the trimmed V and J ends, which lost 5 bases and 7 bases, there was a span of 24 bases. CDR3 protein: CASSPFGGTGNKEQYF. In DNA, the CDR3 is TGTGCCAGCAGTCCCTTCGGGGGGACAGGCAATAAAGAGCAGTACTTC.

The J gene is TRBJ2-1, the V gene TRBV25-1; 13 bases are a match to TRBD2. Germline V lookup: CDR1 MGHDK, CDR2 SYGVNS. The CDR3 sequence is 15 residues long. V trimming: 7 bases; J trimming: 9 bases; junction bases outside the gene matches: 9. The CDR3 DNA reads TGTGCCAGCATCTCCTATGGACTAGCGGGAGTTGAGCAGTTCTTC. Amino acids: CASISYGLAGVEQFF.

The V and J genes are TRBV6-5 and TRBJ1-2; perhaps TRBD1 as D (6 bases). CDR1 MNHEY and CDR2 SVGAGI come from the germline V gene. V lost 2 bases and J 4 bases, leaving 8 bases between the germline ends. The CDR3 spans 13 residues. CDR3 sequence: CASSYGQPYGYTF. The CDR3 DNA reads as TGTGCCAGCAGTTACGGACAGCCCTATGGCTACACCTTC.

This clone turned up a few times. The chain recombines TRBV10-3 with TRBJ2-7; 8 bases match TRBD1. This CDR3 contains 17 residues. The trim removed 0 bases at V and 0 bases at J, leaving 7 bases unmatched. The germline CDR1 and CDR2 sequences are ENHRY and SYGVKD. The chain's CDR3 is CAISESIGTGISYEQYF. The CDR3 DNA is TGTGCCATCAGTGAGTCGATTGGGACAGGTATCTCCTACGAGCAGTACTTC.

The chain combines TRBV19 with TRBJ2-7, with D possibly being TRBD2 (6 bases). Trimming took 7 bases from V and 0 from J, leaving 19 bases between them. This CDR3 is built from 16 residues. Germline CDR1 and CDR2: LNHDA and SQIVND (reference sequence). CDR3 nucleotides: TGTGCCAGTACCGCCGGGGGAACGGGAAGCTCCTACGAGCAGTACTTC. This codes for CASTAGGTGSSYEQYF.

The chain recombines TRBV7-3 with TRBJ2-2; TRBD1 agrees at 9 bases. The J segment lost 4 bases and the V segment lost 5 bases, leaving 8 bases of the junction unmatched. Germline V CDR1 and CDR2: SGHTA, FQGTGA. This CDR3 is built from 16 residues. CDR3 in DNA: TGTGCCAGCAGCCCCTCCCGGGACAGGGCCACCGGGGAGCTGTTTTTT. It translates to CASSPSRDRATGELFF.